The 20 T cell receptor beta chains below were found in one sample sequenced in a study of blood T cell repertoires in COVID-19. Profiling relied on immunoSEQ multiplex PCR, and the TCRdb table lists in-frame clones only, not all of them. The repertoire has roughly 250,000 clones, 70% to 90% of them found once; the top ten carry about 4.3%. Sequencing was carried out using PBMCs or T cells enriched from blood (not recorded which). The source of these receptors is a woman under 40 who had recovered from COVID-19.

The rearrangement links TRBV27 to TRBJ2-3; D is perhaps TRBD2 (6 bases). The CDR3 spans 17 residues. CDR1 and CDR2 (germline): MNHEY, SMNVEV (reference sequence). V was pared by 5 bases and J by 3 bases, with 21 bases between. The CDR3 nucleotides are TGTGCCAGCAGTACCTACACCGGGACTTTGAATACAGATACGCAGTATTTT. Its protein product is CASSTYTGTLNTDTQYF.

Concerning this clone: The identical CDR3 is also encoded by other nucleotide sequences in the sample. V usage is TRBV20-1 and J usage is TRBJ1-2; D not certain. The CDR3 spans 11 residues. CDR1 and CDR2 (germline): DFQATT, SNEGSKA (reference sequence). V lost 4 bases and J 4 bases, leaving 7 bases between the germline ends. The CDR3 DNA sequence: TGCAGTGCTACCGGAGTCTATGGCTACACCTTC. As protein: CSATGVYGYTF.

The rearrangement uses TRBV19 and TRBJ2-7; TRBD2 aligns across 12 bases. V lost 6 bases and J lost 3; bases outside the gene matches: 12. Germline CDR1 reads LNHDA; CDR2 reads SQIVND (reference sequence). This CDR3 is built from 17 residues. The chain's CDR3 is CASRPGLAGVEVYEQYF. In nucleotides, the CDR3 is TGTGCCAGTAGACCGGGACTAGCGGGTGTAGAAGTCTACGAGCAGTACTTC. The whole variable domain, remainder taken from reference TRBV19 and TRBJ2-7, is DGGITQSPKYLFRKEGQNVTLSCEQNLNHDAMYWYRQDPGQGLRLIYYSQIVNDFQKGDIAEGYSVSREKKESFPLTVTSAQKNPTAFYLCASRPGLAGVEVYEQYFGPGTRLTVT.

This chain uses TRBV6-5 with TRBJ1-1; the D gene is possibly TRBD1 (5 bases). V lost 6 bases and J lost 4, with 18 bases in between. This CDR3 comprises 15 residues. Germline V gene data show CDR1 as MNHEY and CDR2 as SVGAGI. CDR3 residues: CASREGSSRGTEAFF. Here the CDR3 DNA reads TGTGCCAGCAGGGAGGGGTCCTCTCGTGGCACTGAAGCTTTCTTT.

The V gene is TRBV7-9, the J gene TRBJ1-2; D is unresolved. The germline CDR1 and CDR2 sequences are SEHNR and FQNEAQ (reference sequence). V gave up 5 bases and J gave up 4 bases, with 11 bases separating them. There are 13 residues in the CDR3. The CDR3 loop reads CASSPGVGYGYTF. The CDR3 region has the DNA TGTGCCAGCAGCCCCGGGGTAGGCTATGGCTACACCTTC.

The V and J genes are TRBV5-4 and TRBJ2-5; 8 bases map to TRBD1. The CDR3 is 14 residues long. Germline lookup yields CDR1 SGHNT and CDR2 YYREEE (reference sequence). J gave up 7 bases and V 1 base, and 6 bases lay outside the gene matches. CDR3 coding DNA: TGTGCCAGCAGCTTGCCAGGGGGCTCAGGGACCCAGTACTTC. This gives the protein CASSLPGGSGTQYF.

The chain is built from TRBV18 and TRBJ1-4; D not certain. Trimming removed 4 bases at V and 15 bases at J, with 18 bases between. The CDR3 is 13 residues long. Germline V gives CDR1 KGHSH, CDR2 LQKENI. This CDR3 reads CASSQTASGGMFF. CDR3 nucleotide sequence: TGTGCCAGCTCACAAACCGCTTCAGGAGGGATGTTTTTT.

V usage is TRBV5-1 and J usage is TRBJ2-7, with D possibly matching TRBD1 (7 bases). The CDR3 covers 14 residues. Trimming took off 2 bases at V and 3 bases at J, with 12 bases between the two ends. CDR1 is SGHRS and CDR2 is YFSETQ in the germline V gene. The CDR3 protein is CASSFRGTDYEQYF. The CDR3, as DNA: TGCGCCAGCAGCTTTCGGGGGACAGACTACGAGCAGTACTTC.

This clone showed up just a few times. The chain is built from TRBV11-2 and TRBJ2-3; D unclear. The CDR3 has 16 amino acids. Germline values: CDR1 SGHAT, CDR2 FQNNGV. Trimming removed 5 bases from V and 2 bases from J, with 17 bases in between. The CDR3 coding sequence is TGTGCCAGCAGCAAAGATAGGCTAGAAGCCACAGATACGCAGTATTTT. Its protein is CASSKDRLEATDTQYF.

This clone was seen many times. This chain connects TRBV25-1 to TRBJ2-2; 9 nucleotides align to TRBD1. The CDR3 has 14 amino acids. The germline V gene encodes CDR1 MGHDK and CDR2 SYGVNS. The V segment lost 4 bases and the J segment 3 bases; nucleotides outside the gene matches: 0. DNA of the CDR3: TGTGCCAGCAGTGGACAGGGGGACACCGGGGAGCTGTTTTTT. It codes for CASSGQGDTGELFF.

This clone was detected once. The chain is built from TRBV11-2 and TRBJ2-6; D is undetermined. The germline V and J ends were trimmed by 0 bases and 0 bases, with 9 bases remaining between them. The CDR3 has 17 residues. Germline V gene lookup returns CDR1 SGHAT and CDR2 FQNNGV. CDR3 loop: CASSLERVDSGANVLTF. CDR3 nucleotide sequence: TGTGCCAGCAGCTTAGAACGCGTTGACTCTGGGGCCAACGTCCTGACTTTC.

The chain recombines TRBV28 with TRBJ1-1, with D possibly being TRBD1 (5 bases). This CDR3 has 14 residues. Germline CDR1 is MDHEN and CDR2 is SYDVKM. Trimming took off 3 bases at V and 5 bases at J, with 13 bases between the two ends. Here the CDR3 DNA reads TGTGCCAGCAGTTTTTTAAGGGGATTGACTGAAGCTTTCTTT. Translated: CASSFLRGLTEAFF.

In this sample, this clone turned up a few times. The chain combines TRBV5-1 with TRBJ1-1; D not certain. Germline CDR1 is SGHRS and CDR2 is YFSETQ. This CDR3 has 12 amino acids. V lost 0 bases and J lost 4, with 4 bases in between. The CDR3 DNA follows: TGCGCCAGCAGCTTGGTCGGCACTGAAGCTTTCTTT. Protein product: CASSLVGTEAFF.

This clone was detected only once. The V gene is TRBV5-1, the J gene TRBJ1-1, with no clear D. The CDR3 has 14 residues. Germline CDR1 SGHRS, CDR2 YFSETQ. Trimming removed 0 bases from V and 4 bases from J, with 10 bases in between. The CDR3 DNA follows: TGCGCCAGCAGCTTGGGAGGCCAGAGCACTGAAGCTTTCTTT. Protein product: CASSLGGQSTEAFF.

The chain is built from TRBV19 and TRBJ1-2; TRBD1 matches 9 bases. This CDR3 has 14 residues. From germline, CDR1 is LNHDA and CDR2 SQIVND (reference sequence). Losses at the gene ends were 5 bases for V and 8 bases for J; bases not matched to a gene: 9. CDR3 nucleotide sequence: TGTGCCAGTAGTTTGGGACAGGGCCGTCGAGGCTACACCTTC. Translating gives CASSLGQGRRGYTF.

The rearrangement uses TRBV6-6 and TRBJ2-7; D remains ambiguous. This CDR3 is 13 amino acids long. The germline V and J ends were trimmed by 6 bases and 5 bases, with 14 bases remaining between them. CDR1 is MNHNY, CDR2 SVGAGI, per germline (reference sequence). CDR3 residues: CASSRLGTHEQYF. The CDR3 DNA reads as TGTGCCAGCAGCCGCCTCGGTACCCACGAGCAGTACTTC.

The genes are TRBV29-1 and TRBJ2-3; TRBD2 is a possible D gene (5 bases). The V gene lost 4 bases and the J gene lost 5 bases, with 13 bases spanning the gap. From germline, CDR1 is SQVTM and CDR2 ANQGSEA. The CDR3 length is 13 residues. The CDR3 protein is CSVGGGSIDTQYF. The CDR3 region has the DNA TGCAGCGTTGGGGGTGGGAGTATAGATACGCAGTATTTT.

Comments on this clone: One end of the junction is discordant with germline, which a read error may explain. The rearrangement joins TRBV19 to TRBJ1-1; 9 bases are shared with TRBD1. The CDR3 is made up of 14 amino acids. Germline CDR1 and CDR2: LNHDA and SQIVND (reference sequence). CDR3 sequence reads: CASGMDRGNTEAFF. The CDR3 bases are TGTGCCAGTGGTATGGACAGGGGGAACACTGAAGCTTTCTTT.

This sequence joins TRBV28 and TRBJ1-5; no clear D. The ends were cut back, 6 bases at V and 0 bases at J, with 18 bases in the middle. From germline, CDR1 is MDHEN and CDR2 SYDVKM. This CDR3 has 17 residues. Written as DNA, the CDR3 is TGTGCCAGCAGCCCCCGGAGGGCCCGATATAGCAATCAGCCCCAGCATTTT. Translated, it gives CASSPRRARYSNQPQHF.

This clone was seen just once. The chain combines TRBV30 with TRBJ1-3; possible D gene TRBD1, 5 bases. This CDR3 spans 15 amino acids. Germline CDR1 and CDR2: GTSNPN and SVGIG (reference sequence). V was cut by 1 base and J by 2 bases, with 12 bases left in between. The CDR3 nucleotides read TGTGCCTGGAGTGGAGCGGGACGGGCTGGAAACACCATATATTTT. This translates into CAWSGAGRAGNTIYF.